A selection of T cell receptor beta chains follows, all from one sample in a study of blood T cell repertoires in COVID-19. Sequenced by immunoSEQ multiplex PCR; TCRdb stores in-frame clones only, minus some. This table holds roughly 63,000 clones, around 80% found once. Sequenced: peripheral blood. These receptor sequences come from a human donor in a cohort sampled during active COVID-19. The CDR3 runs from the conserved cysteine through the conserved F or W. A D gene is named only where the DNA matches it firmly. The size entry is marked missing in some rows and otherwise reads once, few, many or a size class.

TRBD2 NA TRBJ2-4 TRBV28 CASSTPLGLAEREYF TGTGCCAGCAGCACCCCCTTGGGGCTAGCGGAGAGAGAGTACTTC
TRBD2 NA TRBJ2-7 TRBV4-3 CASSQGVSGLNSYEQYF TGCGCCAGCAGCCAAGGTGTTAGCGGGCTGAACTCCTACGAGCAGTACTTC
TRBD1 many TRBJ2-2 TRBV6-5 CATDRANTGELFF TGTGCCACAGACAGGGCGAACACCGGGGAGCTGTTTTTT
NA NA TRBJ2-7 TRBV4-1 CASSRIPRTYEQYF TGCGCCAGCAGCAGAATCCCGCGGACCTACGAGCAGTACTTC
TRBD2 few TRBJ2-7 TRBV18 CASSPRTSGYYEQYF TGTGCCAGCTCACCCCGGACTAGCGGCTACTACGAGCAGTACTTC
NA NA TRBJ2-2 TRBV10-3 CAIKEGSYTGELFF TGTGCCATCAAGGAGGGGTCCTACACCGGGGAGCTGTTTTTT
TRBD2 NA TRBJ2-1 TRBV18 CASSSEEGLAGVWSNEQFF TGTGCCAGCTCATCGGAAGAGGGACTAGCGGGAGTTTGGAGTAATGAGCAGTTCTTC
NA once TRBJ1-4 TRBV5-6 CASSLGQMNEKLFF TGTGCCAGCAGCTTGGGACAGATGAATGAAAAACTGTTTTTT
TRBD1 NA TRBJ2-7 TRBV7-2 CASSWDRIYEQYF TGTGCCAGCAGCTGGGACAGGATCTACGAGCAGTACTTC
NA NA TRBJ1-1 TRBV7-3 CASSPDRGQNTEAFF TGTGCCAGCAGCCCCGACCGTGGGCAGAACACTGAAGCTTTCTTT
TRBD1 NA TRBJ1-1 TRBV7-3 CASSSDRGTEAFF TGTGCCAGCAGCTCGGACAGGGGCACTGAAGCTTTCTTT
NA NA TRBJ2-7 TRBV6-6 CASSYPSEYEQYF TGTGCCAGCAGTTACCCAAGCGAGTACGAGCAGTACTTC
TRBD1 NA TRBJ2-3 TRBV6-5 CASGDRDTQYF TGTGCCAGCGGGGACAGGGATACGCAGTATTTT
TRBD1 NA TRBJ1-2 TRBV27 CASSRDRGPYGYTF TGTGCCAGCAGTCGGGACAGGGGGCCCTATGGCTACACCTTC
NA NA TRBJ1-4 TRBV30 CAWSVNSFNEKLFF TGTGCCTGGAGTGTTAACAGTTTTAATGAAAAACTGTTTTTT
NA once TRBJ2-1 TRBV5-1 CASSLTGVSSYNEQFF TGCGCCAGCAGTCTTACCGGGGTTAGCTCCTACAATGAGCAGTTCTTC
NA NA TRBJ2-7 TRBV7-2 CASSLSVRGEQYF TGTGCCAGCAGCTTATCTGTAAGAGGCGAGCAGTACTTC
NA NA TRBJ2-7 TRBV5-4 CASSLGVAGTWSYEQYF TGTGCCAGCAGCTTGGGGGTGGCGGGGACCTGGTCCTACGAGCAGTACTTC
NA NA TRBJ1-1 TRBV28 CASRRMNTEAFF TGTGCCAGCCGTCGTATGAACACTGAAGCTTTCTTT
NA once TRBJ2-1 TRBV4-3 CASSQAYPTYNEQFF TGCGCCAGCAGCCAAGCCTACCCAACTTACAATGAGCAGTTCTTC
TRBD1 NA TRBJ1-4 TRBV12-3/TRBV12-4 CASSPGDRLLFF TGTGCCAGCAGTCCTGGGGACAGGTTGTTGTTTTTT
NA NA TRBJ1-4 TRBV27 CASSSPGRSGANEKLFF TGTGCCAGCAGTTCACCCGGACGGTCGGGGGCTAATGAAAAACTGTTTTTT
NA NA TRBJ2-2 TRBV18 CASSVEIDTGELFF TGTGCCAGCTCCGTAGAAATCGATACCGGGGAGCTGTTTTTT
NA NA TRBJ1-2 TRBV3-1/TRBV3-2 CASSQDSTSGGYTF TGTGCCAGCAGCCAAGATTCGACATCTGGTGGCTACACCTTC
TRBD2 NA TRBJ2-1 TRBV3-1/TRBV3-2 CASSQDAREGNEQFF TGTGCCAGCAGCCAAGATGCCAGGGAGGGTAATGAGCAGTTCTTC
TRBD2 NA TRBJ2-3 TRBV2 CASTSSGSRTDTQYF TGTGCCAGCACGTCCAGCGGGAGCCGCACAGATACGCAGTATTTT
TRBD1 NA TRBJ1-2 TRBV29-1 CSVAGQPNYGYTF TGCAGCGTTGCGGGACAGCCTAACTATGGCTACACCTTC
NA NA TRBJ2-4 TRBV7-9 CASSLNILRNIQYF TGTGCCAGCAGCCTCAATATTCTGCGGAACATTCAGTACTTC
NA NA TRBJ2-2 TRBV7-2 CASSSTGLNTGELFF TGTGCCAGCAGCTCAACAGGTTTGAACACCGGGGAGCTGTTTTTT
NA NA TRBJ2-3 TRBV10-2 CASNRGTDTQYF TGCGCCAGCAACAGAGGCACAGATACGCAGTATTTT
TRBD2 NA TRBJ2-2 TRBV28 CASSRTSGRALTGELFF TGTGCCAGCAGTAGAACTAGCGGGAGGGCCCTCACCGGGGAGCTGTTTTTT
NA NA TRBJ2-3 TRBV9 CASSLGQSTDTQYF TGTGCCAGCAGCCTTGGACAGTCCACAGATACGCAGTATTTT
TRBD1 NA TRBJ1-5 TRBV3-1/TRBV3-2 CASSQGSSTGRQHF TGTGCCAGCAGCCAAGGTTCTTCGACAGGGCGCCAGCATTTT
TRBD2 NA TRBJ2-3 TRBV11-3 CASSVGLAEYF TGTGCCAGCAGCGTAGGACTAGCGGAATATTTT
TRBD1 NA TRBJ2-7 TRBV14 CASSLLAFGQGAYEQYF TGTGCCAGCAGCCTATTGGCGTTTGGACAGGGGGCCTACGAGCAGTACTTC
NA NA TRBJ2-7 TRBV12-5 CASGLVLETPSGEQYF TGTGCTAGTGGTTTGGTCCTAGAGACCCCTTCGGGGGAGCAGTACTTC
TRBD1 NA TRBJ2-5 TRBV2 CASRGQRETQYF TGTGCCAGCAGGGGACAGCGGGAGACCCAGTACTTC